The clone carrying this T cell receptor beta chain was found many times. Its specificity is unknown. The data derive from a study of CD8 T cells in ankylosing spondylitis. Findings and caveats of the study: Reactive arthritis synovial fluid and blood previously showed some of these motif variants. Relatively scarce in peripheral blood, disease-linked clones were CD8+.

J gave up 4 bases and V 5 bases, and 9 bases lay outside the gene matches. This CDR3 contains 16 residues. CDR1 is MNHEY and CDR2 is SMNVEV in the germline V gene (reference sequence). By quantitative 5'-RACE with molecular barcodes, the TCR beta libraries were made. In TCRdb, the 5' RACE reads were re-called with MiXCR into one record per CDR3 protein. The sample holds hundreds of thousands of distinct CDR3 sequences, around 20% seen once. The TCR was taken from a male donor with ankylosing spondylitis or in good health (not recorded which). The V gene is TRBV27, the J gene TRBJ2-3; 10 bases line up with TRBD2. The material sequenced was blood, either unsorted or a sorted T cell fraction (not recorded which). CDR3 amino acids: CASSPRVSGRPDTQYF. The CDR3 DNA reads as TGTGCCAGCAGTCCCCGGGTTAGCGGGAGGCCAGATACGCAGTATTTT.